This T cell receptor beta chain was obtained from a study of T cell responses to AZD1222 COVID-19 vaccine. Germline V gene lookup returns CDR1 MDHEN and CDR2 SYDVKM. J was trimmed by 3 bases and V by 6 bases; bases with no gene match: 4. The CDR3 loop spans 15 amino acids. Regarding this clone: Antigen specificity is unknown.

General study findings and limits: Baseline testing showed seropositivity in only five or six AZD1222 recipients. The study sampled repertoires only after the peak T cell response.

Data came from immunoSEQ multiplex PCR; TCRdb stores just in-frame clones and leaves some out. The data show fewer than 200,000 clones, over 80% seen once. The material was peripheral blood, obtained on day 0 of AZD1222 vaccination. The chain has TRBV28 and TRBJ2-2; 10 bases match TRBD1. This TCR derives from an adult in good health. The CDR3 DNA reads TGTGCCAGCAGGTCCGGGACAGGGGACACCGGGGAGCTGTTTTTT. This sequence encodes CASRSGTGDTGELFF.